The 27 T cell receptor beta chains listed next were all sequenced from one sample in a study of cytomegalovirus exposure and HLA in healthy donors (dated by TCRdb to the late 2010s). The library came from the immunoSEQ multiplex PCR assay. For the multiplex PCR, a mixture combining 60 forward primers for TCR Vbeta segments and 13 reverse primers for TCR Jbeta segments was used. As stored in TCRdb, this immuneACCESS dataset retains in-frame rearrangements with V and J assigned. A fraction of the clones does not appear; measured against another copy, unresolved V genes explain less than half of the discrepancy, and the remainder lacks a known reason. For this sample the table gives around 130,000 clones, of which roughly 77% were detected only once. 5.5% to 7% of the sample is in the top ten clones. Specimen: PBMCs. The receptors were gathered from a woman aged 40 to 50 in good health and CMV-seropositive.

The chain links TRBV6-6 to TRBJ2-7; D perhaps matches TRBD1 (6 bases). This CDR3 has 15 residues. Germline-derived CDR1 and CDR2 are MNHNY and SVGAGI (reference sequence). Trimming removed 0 bases at V and 10 bases at J, with 19 bases between. CDR3 DNA: TGTGCCAGCAGTTACTCCAATACAGGGAGCGGCGAACAGTACTTC. Its translation: CASSYSNTGSGEQYF.

The chain links TRBV18 to TRBJ2-3, with 7 bases identical to TRBD2. The CDR3 runs to 16 residues. Per germline, CDR1 KGHSH and CDR2 LQKENI. V was clipped by 1 base and J by 2 bases; unmatched bases: 6. The chain's CDR3 is CASSPRSSGATDTQYF. In DNA, the CDR3 is TGTGCCAGCTCACCACGGTCCAGCGGGGCCACAGATACGCAGTATTTT.

This rearrangement joins TRBV27 to TRBJ2-3, with D unclear. CDR3 length: 14 residues. From germline, CDR1 is MNHEY and CDR2 SMNVEV (reference sequence). Trimming took off 2 bases at V and 1 base at J, with 7 bases between the two ends. DNA for the CDR3: TGTGCCAGCAGTTTAAGGAGAGGCACAGATACGCAGTATTTT. Translating gives CASSLRRGTDTQYF.

The V gene is TRBV6-1, the J gene TRBJ2-7; 8 nucleotides agree with TRBD1. Germline loops: CDR1 MNHNS, CDR2 SASEGT. With V trimmed by 3 bases and J by 7 bases, 8 bases remained unmatched. This CDR3 comprises 14 residues. CDR3 nucleotide sequence: TGTGCCAGCAGTGACGGACAGGGCGTAACAGAGCAGTACTTC. The encoded protein is CASSDGQGVTEQYF.

V gene TRBV6-1 combines with J gene TRBJ2-1; 9 positions match TRBD2. J lost 0 bases, V lost 4 bases, and 1 base had no gene match. Per the germline V gene, CDR1 is MNHNS and CDR2 is SASEGT. The CDR3 loop spans 15 amino acids. CDR3 in amino acids: CASSGAGGSYNEQFF. The CDR3 DNA reads as TGTGCCAGCAGTGGAGCGGGGGGCTCCTACAATGAGCAGTTCTTC.

This clone was counted between two and nine times. This rearrangement joins TRBV10-3 to TRBJ1-1; TRBD1 might be the D (5 bases). The CDR3 runs 15 residues. Germline CDR1 is ENHRY and CDR2 is SYGVKD. V was clipped by 0 bases and J by 7 bases, with 15 bases between them. The CDR3 region is CAISESPWGENEAFF. The CDR3 DNA reads TGTGCCATCAGTGAGTCGCCGTGGGGGGAGAATGAAGCTTTCTTT.

The chain carries TRBV28 and TRBJ2-7; possible D gene TRBD2, 6 bases. Per germline, CDR1 MDHEN and CDR2 SYDVKM. Trimming took off 5 bases at V and 6 bases at J, with 23 bases between the two ends. This CDR3 is built from 16 residues. The CDR3 bases are TGTGCCAGCAGTGCGCCGATGGCGGGGTTTCAGGTCGAGCAGTACTTC. Protein: CASSAPMAGFQVEQYF.

This chain links TRBV19 with TRBJ2-5; no firm D call. Germline V gives CDR1 LNHDA, CDR2 SQIVND (reference sequence). The V end was cut by 0 bases, the J end by 5 bases, with 16 bases between. The CDR3 runs 16 residues. The CDR3 DNA sequence: TGTGCCAGTAGTATAGATTTTTCGGCAGGTCGGGAGACCCAGTACTTC. The encoded protein is CASSIDFSAGRETQYF.

This chain links TRBV2 with TRBJ2-7; TRBD2 agrees at 8 bases. This CDR3 spans 14 amino acids. V lost 1 base to trimming and J lost 7 bases; unmatched junction nucleotides: 6. Germline V gives CDR1 SNHLY, CDR2 FYNNEI. The CDR3 DNA reads as TGTGCCAGCAGTGAAGGGCGGGGGGCCTGGGAGCAGTACTTC. Translating gives CASSEGRGAWEQYF.

This clone has a single count. Compared with germline, one end of the junction differs, possibly owing to a read error. The chain recombines TRBV29-1 with TRBJ2-2; 9 bases fit TRBD1. The CDR3 runs 14 residues. Looked up from germline, CDR1 is SQVTM and CDR2 is ANQGSEA. The CDR3 sequence: CGVVGTGRTGELFF. DNA for the CDR3: TGCGGCGTTGTAGGGACAGGGCGAACCGGGGAGCTGTTTTTT.

The rearrangement joins TRBV28 to TRBJ1-5, with D perhaps TRBD1 (6 bases). There are 15 residues in the CDR3. Germline values: CDR1 MDHEN, CDR2 SYDVKM. V gave up 4 bases and J gave up 3 bases, with 13 bases separating them. CDR3 bases: TGTGCCAGCAGTTGGGTGCAGGGGAACAATCAGCCCCAGCATTTT. Its protein is CASSWVQGNNQPQHF.

J is TRBJ2-5 and V is TRBV18; 8 bases fit TRBD2. CDR1 is KGHSH, CDR2 LQKENI, per germline. Losses at the gene ends were 3 bases for V and 2 bases for J; bases not matched to a gene: 2. The CDR3 runs 14 residues. CDR3 residues: CASSPGLEQETQYF. CDR3 coding DNA: TGTGCCAGCTCACCGGGACTAGAGCAAGAGACCCAGTACTTC.

The genes are TRBV2 and TRBJ2-2; D unclear. The germline CDR1 and CDR2 sequences are SNHLY and FYNNEI. The V end was cut by 7 bases, the J end by 1 base, with 10 bases between. This CDR3 spans 14 amino acids. As DNA, the CDR3 is TGTGCCAGCAATTTGGGCCGGAACACCGGGGAGCTGTTTTTT. This encodes CASNLGRNTGELFF.

The rearrangement uses TRBV28 and TRBJ2-7, with 13 nucleotides matching TRBD2. The CDR3 runs 19 residues. V gave up 5 bases and J gave up 0 bases; unmatched junction bases: 13. Germline V gene sequence: CDR1 MDHEN, CDR2 SYDVKM. The CDR3 coding sequence is TGTGCCAGCAGTCCTCCCGGGACTAGCGGGGCCCGGGGCTCCTACGAGCAGTACTTC. This translates into CASSPPGTSGARGSYEQYF. The variable domain in full, completed from reference TRBV28 and TRBJ2-7, reads DVKVTQSSRYLVKRTGEKVFLECVQDMDHENMFWYRQDPGLGLRLIYFSYDVKMKEKGDIPEGYSVSREKKERFSLILESASTNQTSMYLCASSPPGTSGARGSYEQYFGPGTRLTVT.

V and J are TRBV5-1 and TRBJ1-1; tentative D call: TRBD1 (6 bases). Germline V gene sequence: CDR1 SGHRS, CDR2 YFSETQ. This CDR3 comprises 14 residues. V lost 4 bases to trimming and J lost 6 bases, with 16 bases between them. The CDR3 coding sequence is TGCGCCAGCAGCCCAGCCACAGGGATCGCTGAAGCTTTCTTT. It encodes CASSPATGIAEAFF.

The chain's CDR3 is CASSYSNGNYGYTF. The CDR3 DNA is TGTGCCAGCAGTTACTCGAACGGTAACTATGGCTACACCTTC. This chain links TRBV6-5 with TRBJ1-2; D ambiguous. V dropped 0 bases and J dropped 1 base, with 6 bases sitting between them. The CDR3 is made up of 14 amino acids. The germline CDR1 and CDR2 sequences are MNHEY and SVGAGI.

V is TRBV5-1 and J is TRBJ1-1, with 8 nucleotides matching TRBD1. V lost 5 bases and J lost 1; bases outside the gene matches: 19. The CDR3 runs to 19 residues. The V gene's germline CDR1 is SGHRS and CDR2 YFSETQ. The CDR3 reads CASSQNLLDFGTGNTEAFF. The DNA of the CDR3 is TGCGCCAGCAGTCAGAATCTCCTCGATTTCGGGACAGGGAACACTGAAGCTTTCTTT.

The J gene is TRBJ2-7, the V gene TRBV7-2, with D maybe TRBD2 (8 bases). Germline CDR1 and CDR2: SGHTA and FQGNSA. The V end was cut by 5 bases, the J end by 2 bases, with 22 bases between. The CDR3 has 17 residues. The CDR3 DNA is TGTGCCAGCAGCCATCCCGGGAGGGAGGGGGCAGCCTACGAGCAGTACTTC. Encoded protein: CASSHPGREGAAYEQYF.

This clone has a single count. The junction does not match germline at one end; this may be a read error. The J gene is TRBJ1-3, the V gene TRBV18, with D possibly being TRBD1 (6 bases). This CDR3 has 15 amino acids. Germline CDR1 and CDR2: KGHSH and LQKENI. The CDR3 nucleotides are TGTGCCAGCCCACCCCGGACAGACTCTGGAAACACCATATATTTT. This encodes CASPPRTDSGNTIYF.

The chain is built from TRBV30 and TRBJ2-5, with 11 bases lining up with TRBD1. The CDR3 covers 13 residues. Germline CDR1 and CDR2: GTSNPN and SVGIG (reference sequence). V gave up 6 bases and J gave up 4 bases; unmatched junction bases: 4. CDR3 in DNA: TGTGCCTGCCGGACAGGGGGCGTAGAGACCCAGTACTTC. This gives the protein CACRTGGVETQYF. Complete variable domain (other parts from reference TRBV30 and TRBJ2-5): SQTIHQWPATLVQPVGSPLSLECTVEGTSNPNLYWYRQAAGRGLQLLFYSVGIGQISSEVPQNLSASRPQDRQFILSSKKLLLSDSGFYLCACRTGGVETQYFGPGTRLLVL.

The chain links TRBV19 to TRBJ1-5, with D hard to call. The CDR3 totals 15 residues. Germline V gene sequence: CDR1 LNHDA, CDR2 SQIVND (reference sequence). Trimming removed 5 bases from V and 2 bases from J, with 13 bases in between. The DNA of the CDR3 is TGTGCCAGTAGTTTCGGAGGGAACGGCAATCAGCCCCAGCATTTT. Encoded protein: CASSFGGNGNQPQHF.

The chain joins TRBV14 to TRBJ1-1, with D perhaps matching TRBD1 (6 bases). This CDR3 has 15 residues. Trimming took off 2 bases at V and 4 bases at J, with 14 bases between the two ends. Germline V gene data show CDR1 as SGHDN and CDR2 as FVKESK. CDR3 loop: CASSQKQGYATEAFF. The CDR3 bases are TGTGCCAGCAGCCAAAAACAGGGATACGCCACTGAAGCTTTCTTT. The full variable domain, in which reference TRBV14 and TRBJ1-1 provide the parts outside the CDR3, is EAGVTQFPSHSVIEKGQTVTLRCDPISGHDNLYWYRRVMGKEIKFLLHFVKESKQDESGMPNNRFLAERTGGTYSTLKVQPAELEDSGVYFCASSQKQGYATEAFFGQGTRLTVV.

The chain couples TRBV4-1 to TRBJ2-1, with D perhaps TRBD2 (6 bases). This CDR3 is 15 amino acids long. Germline V gene lookup returns CDR1 MGHRA and CDR2 YSYEKL. V was clipped by 1 base and J by 7 bases, with 14 bases between them. The CDR3 reads CASSQGGGVMNEQFF. The CDR3 DNA reads TGCGCCAGCAGCCAAGGAGGCGGGGTTATGAATGAGCAGTTCTTC.

The V gene is TRBV15, the J gene TRBJ2-3; 10 bases agree with TRBD1. The trim removed 6 bases at V and 6 bases at J, leaving 6 bases unmatched. The CDR3 loop spans 14 amino acids. The germline V gene has CDR1 LNHNV and CDR2 YYDKDF (reference sequence). CDR3 residues: CATRPTGGPDTQYF. CDR3 nucleotide sequence: TGTGCCACCAGACCGACAGGGGGCCCCGATACGCAGTATTTT.

On this clone itself: Sequence at one end of the junction differs from germline and may be a read error. The V and J genes are TRBV25-1 and TRBJ2-7, with D perhaps assigned TRBD1 or TRBD2 (6 bases each). CDR1 and CDR2 from the germline V gene are MGHDK and SYGVNS. There are 14 residues in the CDR3. The CDR3 DNA follows: TGTGCCGGCAGTGGGGGGACATTTTCCTACGAGCAGTACTTC. This translates into CAGSGGTFSYEQYF.

This clone turned up a few times. This chain joins TRBV5-1 and TRBJ2-1, with 13 bases matching TRBD2. The germline gives CDR1 SGHRS, CDR2 YFSETQ. The V and J ends lost 7 bases and 8 bases, in that order; junction bases with no gene match: 21. This CDR3 contains 19 residues. In DNA form, the CDR3 reads TGCGCCAGCCGGTATAATACAGGACTAGCGGGAGTGAAAAGGGATGAGCAGTTCTTC. Protein: CASRYNTGLAGVKRDEQFF.

The CDR3 nucleotides are TGTGCCAGCAGCGTAGTTTGGAGGACAGGGGGCGGTCAGCCCCAGCATTTT. Protein: CASSVVWRTGGGQPQHF. The gene calls are TRBV9 and TRBJ1-5, with 11 nucleotides matching TRBD1. The V gene end was trimmed by 0 bases and the J gene end by 6 bases; junction bases not matched to a gene: 8. This CDR3 contains 17 residues. The germline V gene encodes CDR1 SGDLS and CDR2 YYNGEE.